This entry lists 2 T cell receptor beta chains sequenced from one sample in a study of PD-1 blockade in classical Hodgkin lymphoma. Generated by immunoSEQ multiplex PCR, the TCRdb table keeps only in-frame clones and is missing some. This sample yields approximately 4,200 clones, of which about 91% are seen a single time; around 0.88% belongs to the top ten. Each patient relapsed following autologous stem cell transplantation, and prior brentuximab vedotin exposure differed. The CD4+ T cells used were purified from thawed PBMCs through magnetic negative selection. Specimen: CD4+ T cells from blood, collected at baseline. All receptors come from a human donor with classical Hodgkin lymphoma.

This sequence joins TRBV5-8 and TRBJ2-7; 7 bases line up with TRBD1. The germline CDR1 and CDR2 sequences are SGHTS and YDEGEE. CDR3 length equals 14 residues. V shed 0 bases and J 3 bases; nucleotides not matched to a gene: 3. The CDR3 is CASSLGQGVYEQYF. Here the CDR3 DNA reads TGTGCCAGCAGCTTGGGACAGGGTGTCTACGAGCAGTACTTC.

The table lists this clone with a count of one. The chain couples TRBV6-6 to TRBJ2-7, with unresolved D. Germline V lookup: CDR1 MNHNY, CDR2 SVGAGI (reference sequence). This CDR3 has 15 amino acids. V lost 6 bases, J lost 0 bases, and 15 bases lay in between. CDR3 protein: CASSNSDLSSYEQYF. Here the CDR3 DNA reads TGTGCCAGCAGCAACAGTGACCTTAGCTCCTACGAGCAGTACTTC.